A selection of T cell receptor beta chains follows, all from one sample in a study of T cells in Graves' hyperthyroidism and ophthalmopathy. Each CDR3 protein is one row after TCRdb ran MiXCR on the multiplex PCR reads. The profile shows about 550,000 distinct CDR3 sequences, roughly 20% of them singletons. The source material was blood. The receptors here all came from a man younger than 30 with Graves' hyperthyroidism. Each CDR3 is given with its conserved first and last residue. The D gene is left open where the match is weak. Only some rows state a clone size, as once, few, many or a class for expanded clones.

clone size	V gene	D gene	J gene	CDR3 DNA	CDR3 protein
many	TRBV28	TRBD2	TRBJ2-2	TGTGCCAGCAGCCCAAGACTAGCGGCGAACACCGGGGAGCTGTTTTTT	CASSPRLAANTGELFF
NA	TRBV12-3/TRBV12-4	NA	TRBJ1-2	TGTGCCAGCAGTTTAAACCGCCTCGGGGTGTGGGGCTACACCTTC	CASSLNRLGVWGYTF
many	TRBV6-2/TRBV6-3	NA	TRBJ1-1	TGTGCCAGCAGTTACGGGCCTGGGCGAGAAGCTTTCTTT	CASSYGPGREAFF
NA	TRBV6-1	TRBD1	TRBJ2-5	TGTGCCAGCAGTGAAGGCCAGGGGACAGGGGGCACCCAGTACTTC	CASSEGQGTGGTQYF
NA	TRBV7-2	TRBD2	TRBJ2-7	TGTGCCAGCAGCCCCCGGGGGGGGGCGGAGGAGCAGTACTTC	CASSPRGGAEEQYF
many	TRBV15	NA	TRBJ2-2	TGTGCCACCAGCAGAGATAGGGAAACCGGGGAGCTGTTTTTT	CATSRDRETGELFF
many	TRBV2	NA	TRBJ2-7	TGTGCCAGCAGGGAGCACAGGGTAACCTACGAGCAGTACTTC	CASREHRVTYEQYF
many	TRBV6-2/TRBV6-3	NA	TRBJ2-5	TGTGCCAGCAGTTACTCGAAGGCTTGGGGGCGCGGTCACCAAGAGACCCAGTACTTC	CASSYSKAWGRGHQETQYF
many	TRBV2	NA	TRBJ2-7	TGTGCCAGCAGTGGGGATAGCGCTCCCTACGAGCAGTACTTC	CASSGDSAPYEQYF
few	TRBV10-2	NA	TRBJ1-5	TGCGCCACCGACCTCCGGGGGGGTCAGCCCCAGCATTTT	CATDLRGGQPQHF
NA	TRBV5-1	NA	TRBJ2-3	TGCGCCAGCAGCTCAAAGGGGTCCGGGACACCAGATACGCAGTATTTT	CASSSKGSGTPDTQYF
many	TRBV2	NA	TRBJ1-5	TGTGCCAGCACCATGGAGCATGGTCAGCCCCAGCATTTT	CASTMEHGQPQHF
many	TRBV4-1	NA	TRBJ1-3	TGCGCCAGCGGCCCGAAAATCCTCTCTGGAAACACCATATATTTT	CASGPKILSGNTIYF
NA	TRBV6-1	TRBD2	TRBJ2-7	TGTGCCAGCAGTGCCCCGGGACTAGTAAACGAGCAGTACTTC	CASSAPGLVNEQYF
NA	TRBV30	NA	TRBJ1-5	TGTGCCTGGGCTACGGGGATGGGTCAGCCCCAGCATTTT	CAWATGMGQPQHF
NA	TRBV11-2	NA	TRBJ1-1	TGTGCCAGCACCAGAATGGCTGGGGGCACTGAAGCTTTCTTT	CASTRMAGGTEAFF
many	TRBV11-2	NA	TRBJ1-2	TGTGCCAGCAGCTTAGGGAATCCAGGGAGAGATGGCTACACCTTC	CASSLGNPGRDGYTF